The 15 T cell receptor beta chains below come from one sample, sequenced in a study of OX40 agonist ivuxolimab in advanced cancers. Assay used: immunoSEQ multiplex PCR; TCRdb lists only in-frame clones, some missing. This table has approximately 58,000 clones, over 80% appearing once. The input for sequencing was CD4+ or CD8+ T cells sorted from blood, taken in a trial of the OX40 agonist ivuxolimab. The receptors were gathered from an adult with an advanced solid tumor such as melanoma, head and neck, liver or kidney cancer.

This rearrangement joins TRBV28 to TRBJ2-3; TRBD2 is a possible D gene (7 bases). CDR3 length equals 17 residues. Germline V CDR1 and CDR2: MDHEN, SYDVKM. The V and J ends lost 4 bases and 5 bases respectively, with 22 bases between them. The CDR3 DNA follows: TGTGCCAGCAGTTCCCGGAGGGGGGGCCGGGCGAGAGATACGCAGTATTTT. Its translation: CASSSRRGGRARDTQYF.

The chain uses TRBV27 and TRBJ2-7; D unresolved. CDR3 length equals 15 residues. Looked up from germline, CDR1 is MNHEY and CDR2 is SMNVEV (reference sequence). Trimming pared 2 bases from V and 0 bases from J, leaving 11 bases between. CDR3 DNA: TGTGCCAGCAGTTTAGGTCCGCCTAACTCCTACGAGCAGTACTTC. Translation: CASSLGPPNSYEQYF.

This chain links TRBV5-4 with TRBJ2-1; D is unresolved. The V and J ends lost 3 bases and 7 bases respectively, with 11 bases between them. The CDR3 is 13 residues long. Looked up from germline, CDR1 is SGHNT and CDR2 is YYREEE (reference sequence). CDR3 nucleotide sequence: TGTGCCAGCAGCTCCCTCGGGCTTAATGAGCAGTTCTTC. It is translated as CASSSLGLNEQFF.

The sample holds a few counts of this clone. This rearrangement joins TRBV7-9 to TRBJ2-3; no clear D. CDR1 and CDR2 from the germline V gene are SEHNR and FQNEAQ (reference sequence). The V and J ends lost 3 bases and 3 bases respectively, with 4 bases between them. This CDR3 has 12 amino acids. The CDR3: CASSFRTDTQYF. CDR3 nucleotide sequence: TGTGCCAGCAGCTTTAGGACAGATACGCAGTATTTT.

This clone was counted between two and nine times. This chain links TRBV28 with TRBJ2-5; 7 positions match TRBD1. CDR3 length: 15 residues. The V and J ends lost 8 bases and 1 base, in that order; junction bases with no gene match: 10. Germline CDR1 reads MDHEN; CDR2 reads SYDVKM. CDR3 coding DNA: TGTGCCAGCCTAATCGGGGCAGGGGGCCAAGAGACCCAGTACTTC. It encodes CASLIGAGGQETQYF. Using reference TRBV28 and TRBJ2-5 for the parts outside the CDR3, the full variable domain is DVKVTQSSRYLVKRTGEKVFLECVQDMDHENMFWYRQDPGLGLRLIYFSYDVKMKEKGDIPEGYSVSREKKERFSLILESASTNQTSMYLCASLIGAGGQETQYFGPGTRLLVL.

The chain uses TRBV6-6 and TRBJ1-1, with D unclear. CDR3 length equals 14 residues. The ends were cut back, 0 bases at V and 0 bases at J, with 5 bases in the middle. Per germline, CDR1 MNHNY and CDR2 SVGAGI (reference sequence). CDR3 DNA: TGTGCCAGCAGTTACTCGAACATGAACACTGAAGCTTTCTTT. Amino acids: CASSYSNMNTEAFF.

A remark on this clone: At the DNA level, this CDR3 is encoded by other sequences in the same sample as well. The chain carries TRBV7-3 and TRBJ2-1; weak D call: TRBD1 (6 bases). Per germline, CDR1 SGHTA and CDR2 FQGTGA. The CDR3 spans 16 residues. Trimming pared 0 bases from V and 0 bases from J, leaving 9 bases between. For the CDR3, the DNA is TGTGCCAGCAGCTTAACTGGGGGCAGCTCCTACAATGAGCAGTTCTTC. Its translation: CASSLTGGSSYNEQFF.

This clone came up a few times. The gene calls are TRBV9 and TRBJ2-7; TRBD1 might be the D (5 bases). In germline, CDR1 is SGDLS, CDR2 YYNGEE. V lost 4 bases and J 8 bases, leaving 10 bases between the germline ends. CDR3 length: 11 residues. DNA of the CDR3: TGTGCCAGCAGCTCCCCAGGGAAGCAGTACTTC. Encoded protein: CASSSPGKQYF.

The V call is TRBV7-2, the J call TRBJ2-3; maybe TRBD2 (6 bases). CDR3 length: 14 amino acids. The ends were cut back, 6 bases at V and 0 bases at J, with 10 bases in the middle. Germline CDR1 is SGHTA and CDR2 is FQGNSA. CDR3 nucleotide sequence: TGTGCCAGCAGACCGGGAGCTAGCACAGATACGCAGTATTTT. Translating it yields CASRPGASTDTQYF.

V usage is TRBV7-3 and J usage is TRBJ2-1; 9 bases match TRBD1. Germline lookup yields CDR1 SGHTA and CDR2 FQGTGA. The CDR3 sequence is 13 residues long. The V segment lost 5 bases and the J segment 10 bases; nucleotides outside the gene matches: 6. CDR3 loop: CASSGTGGREQFF. CDR3 sequence (DNA): TGTGCCAGCAGCGGTACAGGGGGCCGGGAGCAGTTCTTC.

V usage is TRBV5-1 and J usage is TRBJ1-3; 9 bases align to TRBD1. This CDR3 is built from 16 residues. Germline values: CDR1 SGHRS, CDR2 YFSETQ. After removal of 1 base from V and 4 bases from J, the junction contained 6 bases not matched to a gene. The CDR3 loop is CASSLTGTGYGNTIYF. In nucleotides, the CDR3 is TGCGCCAGCAGCTTGACCGGGACAGGGTACGGAAACACCATATATTTT.

J is TRBJ2-7 and V is TRBV18; D may match TRBD1 or TRBD2 (6 bases each). With 0 bases removed from V and 5 bases from J, the gap between germline ends came to 14 bases. Germline CDR1 reads KGHSH; CDR2 reads LQKENI. The CDR3 extends over 15 amino acids. In DNA, the CDR3 is TGTGCCAGCTCACCACCTGCCGGGGGCAACGACGAGCAGTACTTC. Translating gives CASSPPAGGNDEQYF.

V is TRBV7-3 and J is TRBJ2-7; possibly TRBD2 for D (5 bases). This CDR3 has 14 residues. The V gene's germline CDR1 is SGHTA and CDR2 FQGTGA. Trimming shortened V by 2 bases and J by 5 bases, and 13 bases separated the two germline ends. The CDR3 reads CASSLLQRPHEQYF. CDR3 sequence (DNA): TGTGCCAGCAGCTTACTCCAGCGGCCCCACGAGCAGTACTTC.

The V and J genes are TRBV4-1 and TRBJ1-4; 9 bases align to TRBD1. The germline V gene has CDR1 MGHRA and CDR2 YSYEKL. There are 16 residues in the CDR3. V gave up 1 base and J gave up 6 bases; unmatched junction bases: 6. CDR3 amino acids: CASSQAWTGDDEKLFF. CDR3 DNA sequence: TGCGCCAGCAGCCAAGCCTGGACAGGGGATGATGAAAAACTGTTTTTT.

J is TRBJ2-7 and V is TRBV19, with D perhaps TRBD2 (6 bases). CDR1 is LNHDA and CDR2 is SQIVND in the germline V gene (reference sequence). The CDR3 is 15 residues long. The V end lost 0 bases, the J end lost 4 bases, and 13 bases lay between the germline ends. This chain's CDR3 is CASSIDRAEGYEQYF. CDR3 coding DNA: TGTGCCAGTAGTATAGATCGGGCGGAGGGTTACGAGCAGTACTTC.